One sample yielded the 29 T cell receptor beta chains listed below, sequenced in a study of shared clonotypes between healthy human individuals. Clones were read by immunoSEQ multiplex PCR, and TCRdb kept only the in-frame ones, dropping some. This sample has 2 million to 2.5 million clones, with approximately 95% found just once. The sequenced sample was naive CD4+ T cells sorted from blood. Subset described: CD45RA+ positively selected. These TCRs come from a man younger than 35 in good health.

The chain carries TRBV7-9 and TRBJ2-7; 8 bases are a match to TRBD2. CDR3 length equals 15 residues. With V trimmed by 5 bases and J by 4 bases, 10 bases remained unmatched. Germline values: CDR1 SEHNR, CDR2 FQNEAQ (reference sequence). As DNA, the CDR3 is TGTGCCAGCAGCCCAGTAGGAGCGGGAGTATACGAGCAGTACTTC. It codes for CASSPVGAGVYEQYF.

The chain links TRBV13 to TRBJ2-1; TRBD2 matches at 11 bases. This CDR3 spans 19 amino acids. Trimming cost V 5 bases and J 5 bases; bases outside gene matches: 17. Germline V lookup: CDR1 PRHDT, CDR2 FYEKMQ (reference sequence). The CDR3 nucleotides are TGTGCCAGCAGCACTAGGTCAAAATTTGTAGCGGGAGGGAACAATGAGCAGTTCTTC. Translation: CASSTRSKFVAGGNNEQFF.

This clone turned up a few times. The chain employs TRBV6-1 and TRBJ1-6; D perhaps matches TRBD1 (5 bases). The CDR3 covers 13 residues. Per the germline V gene, CDR1 is MNHNS and CDR2 is SASEGT. V was pared by 4 bases and J by 10 bases, with 11 bases between. In nucleotides, the CDR3 is TGTGCCAGCAGTGGCCAGGGCATCTCACCCCTCCACTTT. It encodes CASSGQGISPLHF.

The chain joins TRBV5-1 to TRBJ1-4, with a tentative D call TRBD1 (5 bases). Germline loops: CDR1 SGHRS, CDR2 YFSETQ. This CDR3 is 15 amino acids long. V dropped 0 bases and J dropped 3 bases, with 9 bases sitting between them. CDR3 coding DNA: TGCGCCAGCAGCTTGGCCCGGACATCTAATGAAAAACTGTTTTTT. This gives the protein CASSLARTSNEKLFF.

This chain links TRBV5-1 with TRBJ2-7, with D maybe TRBD2 (5 bases). Germline CDR1 and CDR2: SGHRS and YFSETQ. CDR3 length: 14 residues. V was trimmed by 4 bases and J by 3 bases, leaving 14 bases between them. CDR3 bases: TGCGCCAGCAGCGAGGGCCCTGGGGACTACGAGCAGTACTTC. Its protein is CASSEGPGDYEQYF.

The chain links TRBV2 to TRBJ2-5; tentatively, D is TRBD1 (6 bases). The CDR3 covers 15 residues. The germline CDR1 and CDR2 sequences are SNHLY and FYNNEI. Deletions cut 7 bases from V and 2 bases from J, with 17 bases between. The CDR3 spells CASTLRDTGQETQYF. The CDR3 DNA reads TGTGCCAGCACCCTTCGTGATACAGGGCAAGAGACCCAGTACTTC.

The V gene is TRBV7-9, the J gene TRBJ1-5; TRBD1 is a possible D gene (6 bases). The CDR3 is 15 amino acids. From germline, CDR1 is SEHNR and CDR2 FQNEAQ (reference sequence). Trimming left V 5 bases short and J 0 bases short, with 11 bases between. CDR3 protein: CASSQGHDSNQPQHF. The CDR3 bases are TGTGCCAGCAGCCAGGGACATGATAGCAATCAGCCCCAGCATTTT.

V usage is TRBV6-6 and J usage is TRBJ2-7; the match to TRBD2 covers 11 bases. This CDR3 region has 14 residues. The V and J ends lost 9 bases and 4 bases, in that order; junction bases with no gene match: 8. Germline loops: CDR1 MNHNY, CDR2 SVGAGI (reference sequence). The CDR3 DNA sequence: TGTGCCAGTTCTACTAGCGGGGGAAAATACGAGCAGTACTTC. Its protein product is CASSTSGGKYEQYF.

Concerning this clone itself: This sample also contains other DNA sequences that code for the same CDR3. The genes are TRBV18 and TRBJ2-2; D remains ambiguous. Trimming stripped 0 bases from V and 1 base from J, with 6 bases between. Germline CDR1 and CDR2: KGHSH and LQKENI. The CDR3 is 15 residues long. DNA for the CDR3: TGTGCCAGCTCACCACCAGGAAGGAACACCGGGGAGCTGTTTTTT. It encodes CASSPPGRNTGELFF.

This chain links TRBV11-2 with TRBJ1-2, with 8 bases that match TRBD1. V was clipped by 1 base and J by 5 bases; unmatched bases: 9. The CDR3 is made up of 16 amino acids. The germline CDR1 and CDR2 sequences are SGHAT and FQNNGV. The CDR3 loop reads CASSLVDRGGVYGYTF. The CDR3 region has the DNA TGTGCCAGCAGCTTAGTCGACAGGGGCGGCGTGTATGGCTACACCTTC.

The chain is built from TRBV6-1 and TRBJ1-2, with D uncertain. The CDR3 runs to 11 residues. Germline lookup yields CDR1 MNHNS and CDR2 SASEGT. Trimming took 10 bases from V and 8 from J, leaving 14 bases between them. In DNA, the CDR3 is TGTGCCATACGGAATATCGGGGGCTACACCTTC. Translated: CAIRNIGGYTF.

The chain links TRBV9 to TRBJ2-3; D might be TRBD2 (5 bases). There are 15 residues in the CDR3. V shed 1 base and J shed 0 bases, with 9 bases lying between them. Germline loops: CDR1 SGDLS, CDR2 YYNGEE. The CDR3 region is CASSVPDFSTDTQYF. CDR3 DNA sequence: TGTGCCAGCAGCGTACCGGACTTCAGCACAGATACGCAGTATTTT.

The V call is TRBV6-1, the J call TRBJ2-3, with 8 bases that match TRBD2. CDR3 length equals 15 residues. Germline CDR1 reads MNHNS; CDR2 reads SASEGT. Trimming took 7 bases from V and 4 from J; bases not matched to a gene: 10. CDR3 sequence: CASNQRESRADTQYF. The CDR3, as DNA: TGTGCCAGCAATCAGCGGGAGTCCAGGGCAGATACGCAGTATTTT.

V and J are TRBV19 and TRBJ2-7, with 10 positions matching TRBD1. Germline values: CDR1 LNHDA, CDR2 SQIVND (reference sequence). CDR3 length: 15 amino acids. With V trimmed by 4 bases and J by 7 bases, 10 bases remained unmatched. CDR3 protein: CASSTLRTGGYEQYF. As DNA, the CDR3 is TGTGCCAGTAGTACCCTCCGGACAGGGGGGTATGAGCAGTACTTC.

The V and J genes are TRBV4-1 and TRBJ2-6; 8 bases are shared with TRBD1. This CDR3 has 17 amino acids. Trimming cost V 4 bases and J 0 bases; bases outside gene matches: 5. Germline V gives CDR1 MGHRA, CDR2 YSYEKL. The CDR3 bases are TGCGCCAGCAGCCGGACAGGGACCCGCTCTGGGGCCAACGTCCTGACTTTC. It encodes CASSRTGTRSGANVLTF.

In this sample, this clone turned up once. The J gene is TRBJ2-7, the V gene TRBV5-8; the match to TRBD1 covers 10 bases. The CDR3 length is 16 residues. The germline gives CDR1 SGHTS, CDR2 YDEGEE. The V gene end was trimmed by 0 bases and the J gene end by 2 bases; junction bases not matched to a gene: 5. In nucleotides, the CDR3 is TGTGCCAGCAGCTTGGCCCTCGGACAGGGGGCCTACGAGCAGTACTTC. Protein product: CASSLALGQGAYEQYF.

The J gene is TRBJ1-1, the V gene TRBV27, with D hard to call. CDR3 length: 15 amino acids. V gave up 6 bases and J gave up 7 bases, with 21 bases separating them. Germline CDR1 reads MNHEY; CDR2 reads SMNVEV (reference sequence). The CDR3 DNA is TGTGCCAGCAGGATTCTTGGGAACAGCTTGGTTGAAGCTTTCTTT. Protein product: CASRILGNSLVEAFF.

This chain uses TRBV19 with TRBJ2-1, with D possibly matching TRBD1 (5 bases). The V gene's germline CDR1 is LNHDA and CDR2 SQIVND (reference sequence). The CDR3 has 13 amino acids. V lost 6 bases and J 3 bases, leaving 9 bases between the germline ends. The CDR3 sequence: CASRGPNYNEQFF. Here the CDR3 DNA reads TGTGCCAGTAGGGGGCCAAACTACAATGAGCAGTTCTTC. Combining the CDR3 with reference TRBV19 and TRBJ2-1 gives the whole variable domain DGGITQSPKYLFRKEGQNVTLSCEQNLNHDAMYWYRQDPGQGLRLIYYSQIVNDFQKGDIAEGYSVSREKKESFPLTVTSAQKNPTAFYLCASRGPNYNEQFFGPGTRLTVL.

The chain uses TRBV5-1 and TRBJ2-3; 11 positions agree with TRBD2. Germline V gives CDR1 SGHRS, CDR2 YFSETQ. V shed 0 bases and J 2 bases; nucleotides not matched to a gene: 2. The length of the CDR3 is 16 residues. As DNA, the CDR3 is TGCGCCAGCAGCTTGGCGACTAGCGGGGTCACAGATACGCAGTATTTT. This codes for CASSLATSGVTDTQYF.

CDR3 sequence: CASSEGGGYNEQFF. In nucleotides, the CDR3 is TGTGCCAGCAGTGAAGGCGGAGGCTACAATGAGCAGTTCTTC. The V gene is TRBV6-1, the J gene TRBJ2-1, with a possible D match to TRBD2 (5 bases). This CDR3 contains 14 residues. Germline lookup yields CDR1 MNHNS and CDR2 SASEGT. V lost 1 base and J 3 bases, leaving 7 bases between the germline ends.

The chain recombines TRBV2 with TRBJ2-3, with 8 nucleotides matching TRBD2. The CDR3 is 13 residues long. Germline CDR1 SNHLY, CDR2 FYNNEI. The J segment lost 4 bases and the V segment lost 8 bases, leaving 5 bases of the junction unmatched. The CDR3 DNA reads TGTGCCAGCCGGCGGGAGGACCCAGATACGCAGTATTTT. Protein: CASRREDPDTQYF.

The V call is TRBV10-3, the J call TRBJ2-1, with 8 positions matching TRBD1. V lost 3 bases and J lost 2; bases outside the gene matches: 6. CDR1 is ENHRY, CDR2 SYGVKD, per germline. The CDR3 sequence is 16 residues long. CDR3 bases: TGTGCCATCAGTGAAGCTGGACAGGGCGCCTACAATGAGCAGTTCTTC. This codes for CAISEAGQGAYNEQFF.

As concerns this clone: Distinct nucleotide sequences in the sample also encode this CDR3. This rearrangement joins TRBV6-5 to TRBJ2-2; no clear D gene. The V end was cut by 5 bases, the J end by 7 bases, with 8 bases between. Germline V gene lookup returns CDR1 MNHEY and CDR2 SVGAGI. The CDR3 has 12 residues. CDR3 coding DNA: TGTGCCAGCAGTCGGTCTGGCGGGGAGCTGTTTTTT. It translates to CASSRSGGELFF.

The chain employs TRBV7-9 and TRBJ1-6; D call uncertain. The CDR3 length is 16 residues. V lost 6 bases, J lost 7 bases, and 19 bases lay in between. The V gene's germline CDR1 is SEHNR and CDR2 FQNEAQ (reference sequence). The CDR3 here is CASSPWQVVSNSPLHF. CDR3 nucleotides: TGTGCCAGCAGTCCCTGGCAGGTAGTATCGAATTCACCCCTCCACTTT.

V usage is TRBV9 and J usage is TRBJ2-1; D is unresolved. The ends were cut back, 0 bases at V and 5 bases at J, with 9 bases in the middle. CDR1 is SGDLS, CDR2 YYNGEE, per germline. CDR3 size: 14 residues. CDR3 protein: CASSVAPLDNEQFF. In DNA, the CDR3 is TGTGCCAGCAGCGTAGCTCCTTTGGACAATGAGCAGTTCTTC. Full variable domain (rest looked up from reference TRBV9 and TRBJ2-1): DSGVTQTPKHLITATGQRVTLRCSPRSGDLSVYWYQQSLDQGLQFLIQYYNGEERAKGNILERFSAQQFPDLHSELNLSSLELGDSALYFCASSVAPLDNEQFFGPGTRLTVL.

This clone was picked up one time. This sequence joins TRBV2 and TRBJ2-5; tentative D call: TRBD1 (5 bases). Germline V CDR1 and CDR2: SNHLY, FYNNEI. Between the trimmed V and J ends, which lost 4 bases and 1 base, there was a span of 13 bases. The CDR3 sequence is 15 residues long. CDR3 sequence (DNA): TGTGCCAGCAGTGTTCAGGGTGGGCCCCAAGAGACCCAGTACTTC. This sequence encodes CASSVQGGPQETQYF.

The chain couples TRBV5-8 to TRBJ2-7; either TRBD1 or TRBD2 may fit D (6 bases each). V dropped 6 bases and J dropped 7 bases, with 20 bases sitting between them. Looked up from germline, CDR1 is SGHTS and CDR2 is YDEGEE. The CDR3 covers 14 residues. Written as DNA, the CDR3 is TGTGCCAGCACCCAACAGGGAAACGCGGGGGAGCAGTACTTC. This gives the protein CASTQQGNAGEQYF. Full variable domain (outside the CDR3, taken from reference TRBV5-8 and TRBJ2-7): EAGVTQSPTHLIKTRGQQATLRCSPISGHTSVYWYQQALGLGLQFLLWYDEGEERNRGNFPPRFSGRQFPNYSSELNVNALELEDSALYLCASTQQGNAGEQYFGPGTRLTVT.

The chain recombines TRBV7-2 with TRBJ2-7, with TRBD2 identical over 12 bases. Germline V gene lookup returns CDR1 SGHTA and CDR2 FQGNSA. The CDR3 sequence is 19 residues long. V was clipped by 5 bases and J by 1 base; unmatched bases: 15. DNA for the CDR3: TGTGCCAGCAGCCAGGGACTAGCGGGCATTAGGGGGCTGTCCTACGAGCAGTACTTC. Translating it yields CASSQGLAGIRGLSYEQYF.

The chain employs TRBV5-6 and TRBJ2-1, with 10 bases fitting TRBD2. From germline, CDR1 is SGHDT and CDR2 YYEEEE. This CDR3 contains 15 residues. The V segment lost 6 bases and the J segment 9 bases; nucleotides outside the gene matches: 12. For the CDR3, the DNA is TGTGCCAGCACCCAACCGCTAGCGGGAGTAGCTGAGCAGTTCTTC. Translated, it gives CASTQPLAGVAEQFF.